This TCR beta chain was found in a study of blood T cell repertoires in COVID-19. In the study overall: Specimens from acute and convalescent COVID-19 originated in the United States, Italy and Spain. PBMCs, B-cell-depleted T cells, or T cells were the source of the cDNA or gDNA that made up the material.

In the authors' workflow: Amplification with reference gene primers provided the estimates of nucleated cell counts. Assay used: immunoSEQ multiplex PCR; TCRdb lists only in-frame clones, some missing. The V and J calls and the clone size are those of that table, but D and trimming were determined from the DNA. The sample lists 400,000 to 550,000 clones; 75% to 90% were seen once. The V end lost 1 base, the J end lost 4 bases, and 16 bases lay between the germline ends. Germline-derived CDR1 and CDR2 are MGHDK and SYGVNS. CDR3 length: 16 amino acids. The sample taken for sequencing was peripheral blood. V is TRBV25-1 and J is TRBJ1-2; no definite D call. The receptor comes from a woman in her twenties or thirties with acute or convalescent COVID-19. CDR3 protein: CASSELEGQEIYGYTF. CDR3 bases: TGTGCCAGCAGTGAATTGGAGGGCCAGGAGATCTATGGCTACACCTTC.